The clone carrying this TCR beta chain was recorded only once. This record belongs to a study of blood T cell repertoires in COVID-19. Overall study: Collection of acute and convalescent COVID-19 samples took place in the United States, Italy and Spain. From T cells, B-cell-depleted T cells, or PBMCs came the material, which was cDNA or gDNA.

In the study's own analysis: Amplification from reference gene primers served as the basis for estimated nucleated cell counts. Clones were read by immunoSEQ multiplex PCR, and TCRdb kept only the in-frame ones, dropping some. V, J and clone size were drawn from that table, and D and trimming were deduced from the DNA. The sample lists 200,000 to 300,000 clones, roughly 88% occurring once. This receptor was identified in a man aged 35 to 55 who had recovered from COVID-19. Sequenced material: peripheral blood.

CDR3 coding DNA: TGTGCCAGCAGCGGTAGGGAGGCGGGGATTAGAAGAGCTTTCTTT. Amino acids: CASSGREAGIRRAFF. The chain is built from TRBV7-2 and TRBJ1-1, with D unclear. This CDR3 is built from 15 residues. Germline V gene data show CDR1 as SGHTA and CDR2 as FQGNSA. V was clipped by 5 bases and J by 10 bases, with 23 bases between them.